The next 16 T cell receptor beta chains were all read from a single sample in a study of blood T cells in healthy people across ages. A second PCR, run for about 7 to 11 cycles, used a sample-barcoded 5' primer plus a J-beta primer mix. TCRdb fed the 5' RACE reads into MiXCR, producing one record per CDR3 protein. The table records about 1.6 million distinct CDR3 sequences, 34% of them present only once. Sequencing was done on a sample of blood. Receptors originate from a woman in her 30s in good health.

This clonotype came up a few times. This chain links TRBV6-1 with TRBJ2-7; D unresolved. The V gene lost 0 bases and the J gene lost 4 bases, with 16 bases spanning the gap. Germline loops: CDR1 MNHNS, CDR2 SASEGT. This CDR3 is built from 16 residues. CDR3: CASSEAEVPVSYEQYF. CDR3 nucleotide sequence: TGTGCCAGCAGTGAAGCAGAAGTCCCCGTCTCTTACGAGCAGTACTTC.

J is TRBJ1-2 and V is TRBV9; D is unclear. Trimming cost V 0 bases and J 3 bases, with 15 bases left between them. Per the germline V gene, CDR1 is SGDLS and CDR2 is YYNGEE. The CDR3 contains 16 residues. The CDR3 coding sequence is TGTGCCAGCAGCGTAGCTTCGGCAAGCACCCACTATGGCTACACCTTC. Protein sequence: CASSVASASTHYGYTF. The full variable domain, rest sourced from reference TRBV9 and TRBJ1-2, is DSGVTQTPKHLITATGQRVTLRCSPRSGDLSVYWYQQSLDQGLQFLIQYYNGEERAKGNILERFSAQQFPDLHSELNLSSLELGDSALYFCASSVASASTHYGYTFGSGTRLTVV.

V is TRBV5-1 and J is TRBJ2-3; 7 positions agree with TRBD2. The CDR3 runs to 15 residues. V lost 5 bases, J lost 0 bases, and 6 bases stayed unmatched. In germline, CDR1 is SGHRS, CDR2 YFSETQ. The CDR3 nucleotides read TGCGCCAGCAGGAAACTAGCGCTAAGCACAGATACGCAGTATTTT. Its protein product is CASRKLALSTDTQYF.

In its sample, this clonotype was seen once. The CDR3 region is CAWGTGADYGYTF. The CDR3 nucleotides are TGTGCCTGGGGTACAGGGGCGGACTATGGCTACACCTTC. The chain couples TRBV30 to TRBJ1-2, with 7 bases aligning to TRBD1. Unmatched junction bases numbered 6, after V lost 5 bases and J lost 3 bases. In germline, CDR1 is GTSNPN, CDR2 SVGIG (reference sequence). This CDR3 is 13 amino acids long.

V gene TRBV2 combines with J gene TRBJ1-1; D call uncertain. The CDR3 extends over 12 amino acids. Per the germline V gene, CDR1 is SNHLY and CDR2 is FYNNEI. The ends were cut back, 3 bases at V and 6 bases at J, with 8 bases in the middle. CDR3 nucleotides: TGTGCCAGCAGTGATCTAGGGCCTGAAGCTTTCTTT. It yields the protein CASSDLGPEAFF.

The chain combines TRBV4-1 with TRBJ1-6; D not resolved. Trimming took 2 bases from V and 12 from J, leaving 17 bases between them. The CDR3 totals 15 residues. Germline V gene data show CDR1 as MGHRA and CDR2 as YSYEKL. CDR3 amino acids: CASSQTMDWGGPLHF. The CDR3 DNA sequence: TGCGCCAGCAGCCAAACTATGGACTGGGGAGGACCCCTCCACTTT.

The V gene is TRBV10-3, the J gene TRBJ2-3, with 7 nucleotides matching TRBD2. Trimming took 4 bases from V and 4 from J; bases not matched to a gene: 14. The CDR3 length is 17 residues. The germline V gene encodes CDR1 ENHRY and CDR2 SYGVKD. The CDR3 sequence is CAISASSAGVRADTQYF. CDR3 nucleotide sequence: TGTGCCATCAGTGCGTCTTCGGCGGGAGTCAGGGCAGATACGCAGTATTTT.

To note about this clonotype: The junction differs from germline at one of its ends, possibly a read error. The chain is built from TRBV20-1 and TRBJ1-5, with TRBD1 matching 9 bases. This CDR3 contains 15 residues. Germline assignment: CDR1 DFQATT and CDR2 SNEGSKA (reference sequence). For the CDR3, the DNA is TGCAGTGCTGGAGATACGACAGGGGGGAATCAGCCCCAGCATTTT. This encodes CSAGDTTGGNQPQHF.

On this clonotype: A read error may produce the germline difference seen at one junction end. The V and J genes are TRBV12-3 or TRBV12-4 and TRBJ2-3; perhaps TRBD2 as D (5 bases). The CDR3 has 14 residues. In DNA form, the CDR3 reads TGTGCCAGCAGTGCCCGCGGAGGTACAGATGCGCAGTATTTT. It yields the protein CASSARGGTDAQYF.

This clonotype occurred a few times. The chain recombines TRBV10-2 with TRBJ2-6; a possible D gene is TRBD1 (6 bases). The CDR3 has 16 residues. CDR1 WSHSY and CDR2 SAAADI come from the germline V gene. V gave up 6 bases and J gave up 0 bases, with 12 bases separating them. The CDR3 loop is CASRNREDSGANVLTF. The CDR3 DNA sequence: TGCGCCAGCAGAAACAGGGAAGACTCTGGGGCCAACGTCCTGACTTTC.

This clonotype was recorded at least ten times. This may come from a read error, since a much larger clone is one base off. This chain joins TRBV5-1 and TRBJ2-5; weak D call: TRBD1 (5 bases). V lost 0 bases to trimming and J lost 8 bases, with 14 bases between them. The germline V gene has CDR1 SGHRS and CDR2 YFSETQ. CDR3 length: 14 amino acids. CDR3 DNA: TGCGCCAGCAGCTTGGGTACAGGCTGGGATACCCAGTACTTC. Translated: CASSLGTGWDTQYF.

This clonotype has a handful of counts. J is TRBJ1-2 and V is TRBV18; 7 positions agree with TRBD1. Germline loops: CDR1 KGHSH, CDR2 LQKENI. The V gene end was trimmed by 3 bases and the J gene end by 5 bases; junction bases not matched to a gene: 9. The CDR3 length is 15 residues. The CDR3 here is CASSPLTGFGYGYTF. Written as DNA, the CDR3 is TGTGCCAGCTCACCGTTGACAGGGTTTGGTTATGGCTACACCTTC.

The chain employs TRBV25-1 and TRBJ1-2; possible D gene TRBD1, 6 bases. Trimming removed 5 bases from V and 3 bases from J, with 16 bases in between. Germline values: CDR1 MGHDK, CDR2 SYGVNS. This CDR3 is built from 15 residues. The CDR3 region is CASSQGVGADYGYTF. Here the CDR3 DNA reads TGTGCCAGCAGTCAAGGAGTGGGGGCGGACTATGGCTACACCTTC.

The rearrangement links TRBV2 to TRBJ2-5; the D call may be TRBD1 or TRBD2 (6 bases each). The CDR3 consists of 13 residues. Deletions cut 11 bases from V and 11 bases from J, with 24 bases between. Looked up from germline, CDR1 is SNHLY and CDR2 is FYNNEI. CDR3 nucleotide sequence: TGTGCCGGACCCGGGGGCCGATTGAATGAGCAGTACTTC. Protein product: CAGPGGRLNEQYF.

The chain recombines TRBV20-1 with TRBJ2-1; no reliable D call. Germline CDR1 reads DFQATT; CDR2 reads SNEGSKA (reference sequence). The ends were cut back, 6 bases at V and 9 bases at J, with 18 bases in the middle. This CDR3 has 13 amino acids. The CDR3 is CSAPTGSHSEQFF. The CDR3 nucleotides read TGCAGTGCCCCGACTGGCTCCCATAGTGAGCAGTTCTTC.

The chain couples TRBV7-2 to TRBJ2-7, with 13 bases matching TRBD2. Near its end, the DNA agrees better with TRBJ2-5, so the J call may be wrong. Germline lookup yields CDR1 SGHTA and CDR2 FQGNSA. This CDR3 is 16 amino acids long. The CDR3 nucleotides are TGTGCCAGCGGCCTCAGGACTAGCGGGAGTGGGGAGACCCAGTACTTC. Its translation is CASGLRTSGSGETQYF.